This TCR beta chain was identified during a study of control samples from healthy donors and cancer patients. The CDR3 is made up of 16 amino acids. Germline lookup yields CDR1 MNHEY and CDR2 SVGEGT. The V gene lost 0 bases and the J gene lost 1 base, with 10 bases spanning the gap. Sequencing was performed with immunoSEQ multiplex PCR; in TCRdb, only in-frame clones are kept and a portion is missing. The table shows some 110,000 clones, with about four fifths occurring only once. Specimen: blood. The chain has TRBV6-2 or TRBV6-3 and TRBJ2-1; D remains ambiguous. The clonotype originates from a woman between 45 and 65 years old in good health. CDR3 sequence (DNA): TGTGCCAGCAGTTACTCGAACCAGCTTTCCTACAATGAGCAGTTCTTC. As protein: CASSYSNQLSYNEQFF.